The entry below gives a single TCR beta chain sequence along with its context. This clonotype was counted many times. Its binding antigen is unknown. There are no base qualities to consult, and no much larger clone falls within one base. This sample stems from a study of identical twins (dated by TCRdb to about 2016). Some background on the complete study: The study deep-sequenced TCR alpha and beta repertoires from monozygotic twins, unrelated adults of various ages and cord blood to test whether fetal clonotypes persist. Replicate twin experiments were performed at different times using different library preparation protocols to rule out contamination. The full study reports these points: Compared with coincidental sharing between unrelated individuals, out-of-frame TCR alpha sequences shared between twins had an excess of sequences with low generation probability. Conclusions relied on cross-sectional statistical analysis, since the same donors could not be followed over many years. In monozygotic twins, out-of-frame TCR alpha sharing was systematically underestimated by recombination models, although the models agreed with sharing between unrelated individuals. Excess twin sharing in beta out-of-frame sequences was weaker because fewer shared sequences lowered the signal-to-noise ratio. Invariant T cells such as MAIT and iNKT could partly confound zero-insertion analyses, although diverse VJ usage argued against such confounding for most clonotypes. Fewer insertions were carried by abundant cord blood beta clonotypes; a weaker similar trend was observed in young adult naive repertoires, while no such trend was observed in memory repertoires.

Library creation used 5' RACE. The instrument was an Illumina HiSeq 2000. A universal primer binding site was introduced by template switching, and a unique molecular identifier was present in the final cDNA, enabling accurate counting of TCR cDNA molecules. First-strand cDNA for TCR alpha and beta chains was synthesized from specific primers in the conserved constant-segment region. To control for contamination, each cDNA library was double barcoded with a SMART-Mk sample barcode plus Illumina barcodes. TruSeq adapter sequences along with Illumina sample barcodes were introduced in two successive PCR steps. The Illumina HiSeq platform was used with custom primers to sequence TCR alpha and beta cDNA libraries. The study's processing was this. MiGEC was used to process raw reads and extract unique molecular identifiers, and MiXCR was used to find CDR3 positions. Recombination models were inferred per individual with the repgenHMM and IGoR tools using an EM algorithm. The analysis of shared clonotypes was done with the tcR package in R, with sharing normalized by the product of cloneset sizes. To study raw recombination without the effects of thymic and clonal selection, out-of-frame nonproductive sequences were analyzed. TCRdb itself trimmed the public reads at Q25 with fastp, ran MiXCR and retained productive beta chains. For every CDR3 protein sequence, its rows merge into one entry that carries the most common genes and DNA. The V and J calls, along with clone size, are taken from TCRdb and not from the paper's own processing. This sample is represented by about 150,000 distinct CDR3 sequences; around 3.4% of them were singletons. 8.1% of the sample goes to the ten largest clones.

All donors were healthy Caucasians. Miltenyi CD45RO+ enrichment and human naive T-cell isolation kits were used to isolate memory (CD45RO+) and naive T cells from PBMC. The sample comprised memory T cells sorted from blood. This specimen's cell subset or site label, interpreted: CD45RO+ enriched T cells. The receptor comes from a man between 18 and 35 years old in good health.

The CDR3 region: CASSFMGLAGVYNEQFF. Read as DNA, the sequence is TGCGCCAGCAGCTTTATGGGACTAGCGGGGGTATACAATGAGCAGTTCTTC. The sequence links TRBV5-1 to TRBJ2-1, with TRBD2 matching 14 junction bases. CDR1 SGHRS and CDR2 YFSETQ were looked up in the germline V gene. The CDR3 contains 17 residues, cysteine and phenylalanine counted. The kept DNA is CDR3 alone, 51 bases in frame from the first base. V is trimmed back by 2 bases and J by 4 bases, and the junction contains 5 bases that no gene match accounts for.